This T cell receptor (beta chain) derives from a study of blood T cell repertoires in COVID-19. The repertoire was sequenced with immunoSEQ multiplex PCR; TCRdb's copy has only in-frame clones and lacks some. Here the sample spans about 480,000 clones, approximately 88% being singletons. Adults between roughly 18 and 95 years of age took part from 20 to 25 US areas. Resolution of symptoms, clearance, or two negative PCRs was present in recovered Cohort 3 donors. CDR3 size: 13 residues. With 5 bases removed from V and 0 bases from J, the gap between germline ends came to 8 bases. Germline V gives CDR1 GTSNPN, CDR2 SVGIG (reference sequence).

The receptor's source is a woman aged 40 to 55 who had recovered from COVID-19. The specimen was PBMCs or T cells enriched from blood (not recorded which). V is TRBV30 and J is TRBJ1-5; perhaps TRBD1 as D (5 bases). The CDR3 spells CAWGQNSNQPQHF. The DNA for the CDR3 is TGTGCCTGGGGACAAAATAGCAATCAGCCCCAGCATTTT.